The T cell receptor (beta chain) described here comes from a study of cytomegalovirus exposure and HLA in healthy donors. The ends lost 5 bases at V and 10 bases at J; junction bases unmatched: 11. Germline V gives CDR1 SQVTM, CDR2 ANQGSEA. This CDR3 contains 13 residues. Donors came from a validation cohort of over a hundred subjects, distinct from the first 666-subject cohort. Sequenced by immunoSEQ multiplex PCR; TCRdb stores in-frame clones only, minus some. The table lists about 140,000 clones, roughly 90% of them singletons. The TCR was taken from a man younger than 30 in good health and CMV-seronegative. The V and J genes are TRBV29-1 and TRBJ2-1; TRBD1 agrees at 7 bases. The sequenced sample consisted of PBMCs. CDR3 DNA sequence: TGCAGCGTTCGACAGGGTGTAACTGGGGAGCAGTTCTTC. Translating it yields CSVRQGVTGEQFF.